A single sample is the source of the 26 T cell receptor beta chains below, sequenced in a study of control samples from healthy donors and cancer patients (TCRdb year 2020). Receptors were amplified or captured by the immunoSEQ multiplex PCR assay. TCRdb's version of the immuneACCESS table is confined to in-frame rearrangements and falls short of the full clone set. An unresolved V gene accounts for under half of the shortfall where checked; the remainder is of unknown origin. The table for this sample lists 100,000 or so clones; more than 85% of them were counted only once. 7.8% of the sample is in the top ten clones. The specimen sequenced was blood. The receptors originated from a man aged 25 to 45 in good health.

The chain employs TRBV15 and TRBJ1-5; D is unclear. Germline assignment: CDR1 LNHNV and CDR2 YYDKDF (reference sequence). CDR3 length: 14 residues. The ends were cut back, 5 bases at V and 2 bases at J, with 10 bases in the middle. The CDR3 bases are TGTGCCACCAGCCCGGTGTCCCGCAATCAGCCCCAGCATTTT. This sequence encodes CATSPVSRNQPQHF. Full variable domain (rest looked up from reference TRBV15 and TRBJ1-5): DAMVIQNPRYQVTQFGKPVTLSCSQTLNHNVMYWYQQKSSQAPKLLFHYYDKDFNNEADTPDNFQSRRPNTSFCFLDIRSPGLGDTAMYLCATSPVSRNQPQHFGDGTRLSIL.

This chain uses TRBV2 with TRBJ2-7; D is unclear. Germline CDR1 and CDR2: SNHLY and FYNNEI. V lost 7 bases, J lost 2 bases, and 12 bases lay in between. This CDR3 is built from 13 residues. The CDR3 sequence: CASTPGWAYEQYF. CDR3 bases: TGTGCCAGCACTCCAGGATGGGCCTACGAGCAGTACTTC.

The chain carries TRBV29-1 and TRBJ1-1, with unresolved D. The CDR3 has 11 amino acids. V lost 6 bases to trimming and J lost 3 bases, with 8 bases between them. Germline-derived CDR1 and CDR2 are SQVTM and ANQGSEA. The CDR3 DNA follows: TGCAGCGTAGCCGACTACACTGAAGCTTTCTTT. Translated: CSVADYTEAFF.

The J gene is TRBJ1-5, the V gene TRBV10-3; D possibly corresponds to TRBD1 (6 bases). The CDR3 length is 16 residues. Trimming cost V 0 bases and J 0 bases, with 9 bases left between them. The germline V gene encodes CDR1 ENHRY and CDR2 SYGVKD. The chain's CDR3 is CAISESGGPSNQPQHF. In DNA, the CDR3 is TGTGCCATCAGTGAGTCGGGGGGGCCTAGCAATCAGCCCCAGCATTTT.

As DNA, the CDR3 is TGTGCCAGCAGTTTTTCAGCGGGAGGGCCGAGTGGTCAGTACTTC. It is translated as CASSFSAGGPSGQYF. The chain couples TRBV27 to TRBJ2-4; TRBD2 matches 10 bases. The V gene end was trimmed by 3 bases and the J gene end by 12 bases; junction bases not matched to a gene: 11. The CDR3 is made up of 15 amino acids. Germline V gene data show CDR1 as MNHEY and CDR2 as SMNVEV (reference sequence).

V usage is TRBV19 and J usage is TRBJ1-2; 9 bases fit TRBD1. Germline CDR1 and CDR2: LNHDA and SQIVND (reference sequence). CDR3 size: 16 residues. V lost 7 bases, J lost 0 bases, and 9 bases stayed unmatched. The CDR3 DNA sequence: TGTGCCAGTATTGGGACAGGGACTAAGGCTAACTATGGCTACACCTTC. Protein: CASIGTGTKANYGYTF.

This clone was observed once. V is TRBV4-1 and J is TRBJ2-7; tentatively, D is TRBD2 (5 bases). Per germline, CDR1 MGHRA and CDR2 YSYEKL. V was clipped by 3 bases and J by 2 bases, with 14 bases between them. This CDR3 comprises 15 residues. CDR3 amino acids: CASSQGLGIPYEQYF. The CDR3 DNA reads TGCGCCAGCAGCCAGGGCCTCGGGATCCCCTACGAGCAGTACTTC.

This clone occurred a few times. This chain connects TRBV12-5 to TRBJ1-6; tentatively, D is TRBD1 (5 bases). The CDR3 covers 15 residues. The V gene lost 3 bases and the J gene lost 10 bases, with 16 bases spanning the gap. Germline CDR1 is LGHNT and CDR2 is FRNRAP. CDR3 sequence (DNA): TGTGCTAGTGGTTTTACCCCGACAGTAGGGTCACCCCTCCACTTT. It translates to CASGFTPTVGSPLHF.

In this sample, this clone turned up once. The chain links TRBV28 to TRBJ2-2, with a weak D call TRBD2 (5 bases). The CDR3 extends over 17 amino acids. CDR1 MDHEN and CDR2 SYDVKM come from the germline V gene. V was clipped by 7 bases and J by 2 bases, with 20 bases between them. CDR3 DNA: TGTGCCAGCACCTTCTCCGGGGTAGCTGTTAACACCGGGGAGCTGTTTTTT. Translated: CASTFSGVAVNTGELFF.

The gene calls are TRBV5-4 and TRBJ1-1, with D hard to call. Germline values: CDR1 SGHNT, CDR2 YYREEE (reference sequence). The CDR3 contains 13 residues. The germline V and J ends were trimmed by 3 bases and 1 base, with 7 bases remaining between them. The CDR3 sequence: CASSYPANTEAFF. CDR3 DNA: TGTGCCAGCAGCTACCCAGCGAACACTGAAGCTTTCTTT. The full variable domain, in which reference TRBV5-4 and TRBJ1-1 provide the parts outside the CDR3, is ETGVTQSPTHLIKTRGQQVTLRCSSQSGHNTVSWYQQALGQGPQFIFQYYREEENGRGNFPPRFSGLQFPNYSSELNVNALELDDSALYLCASSYPANTEAFFGQGTRLTVV.

This clone came up once. The sample holds other DNA sequences that translate to the same CDR3. This sequence joins TRBV5-1 and TRBJ2-3; D remains unclear. Trimming took off 4 bases at V and 0 bases at J, with 3 bases between the two ends. Germline loops: CDR1 SGHRS, CDR2 YFSETQ. The length of the CDR3 is 12 residues. In DNA, the CDR3 is TGCGCCAGCAGCGTGAGCACAGATACGCAGTATTTT. Protein product: CASSVSTDTQYF.

The CDR3 nucleotides are TGTGCCATCGGGGCGGGACAGACTAACTATGGCTACACCTTC. Protein sequence: CAIGAGQTNYGYTF. The J gene is TRBJ1-2, the V gene TRBV10-3; 7 positions match TRBD1. The junction had 6 bases not matched to a gene; V was cut back by 8 bases and J by 0 bases. The CDR3 sequence is 14 residues long. CDR1 is ENHRY and CDR2 is SYGVKD in the germline V gene.

This chain connects TRBV5-5 to TRBJ1-2; D not resolved. Trimming removed 1 base at V and 1 base at J, with 8 bases between. CDR1 is SGHKS, CDR2 YYEKEE, per germline (reference sequence). CDR3 length: 14 amino acids. CDR3 protein: CASSLQPVNYGYTF. DNA of the CDR3: TGTGCCAGCAGCTTGCAGCCCGTTAACTATGGCTACACCTTC.

In nucleotides, the CDR3 is TGTGCCAGTTCCCGGGACAGGGATTGTTTTGACAAAAACATTCAGTACTTC. It is translated as CASSRDRDCFDKNIQYF. The rearrangement links TRBV21-1 to TRBJ2-4; TRBD1 is taken as the D call from the table, unchecked against the DNA. TRBV21-1 is assigned pseudogene status. The CDR3 has 17 residues.

V is TRBV9 and J is TRBJ2-1; no definite D call. CDR1 SGDLS and CDR2 YYNGEE come from the germline V gene. Trimming removed 5 bases from V and 8 bases from J, with 17 bases in between. The CDR3 contains 14 residues. The CDR3 DNA reads TGTGCCAGCAGTCCCGTGGGATTCGGGTATGAGCAGTTCTTC. This translates into CASSPVGFGYEQFF.

In DNA form, the CDR3 reads TGTGCCAGCAGTACGCTCGTGGACTATCTACAAGAGACCCAGTACTTC. Translated: CASSTLVDYLQETQYF. The V and J genes are TRBV28 and TRBJ2-5, with TRBD2 as a possible D gene (6 bases). The CDR3 spans 16 residues. Germline-derived CDR1 and CDR2 are MDHEN and SYDVKM. V dropped 5 bases and J dropped 2 bases, with 18 bases sitting between them. The entire variable domain, with the rest obtained from reference TRBV28 and TRBJ2-5, is as follows: DVKVTQSSRYLVKRTGEKVFLECVQDMDHENMFWYRQDPGLGLRLIYFSYDVKMKEKGDIPEGYSVSREKKERFSLILESASTNQTSMYLCASSTLVDYLQETQYFGPGTRLLVL.

V usage is TRBV7-9 and J usage is TRBJ2-5; tentatively, D is TRBD1 (6 bases). The V end was cut by 3 bases, the J end by 2 bases, with 10 bases between. The CDR3 is 14 residues long. CDR1 SEHNR and CDR2 FQNEAQ come from the germline V gene (reference sequence). The CDR3 bases are TGTGCCAGCAGCTTCTGGGGGCGACAAGAGACCCAGTACTTC. It yields the protein CASSFWGRQETQYF.

The chain combines TRBV4-3 with TRBJ2-2, with D unresolved. Trimming took off 1 base at V and 1 base at J, with 4 bases between the two ends. Germline V gene lookup returns CDR1 LGHNA and CDR2 YSLEER. The CDR3 is 14 residues long. The CDR3 bases are TGCGCCAGCAGCCAAGTTAGGAACACCGGGGAGCTGTTTTTT. Encoded protein: CASSQVRNTGELFF.

V and J are TRBV7-8 and TRBJ1-1; D gene unclear. Trimming cost V 0 bases and J 11 bases, with 7 bases left between them. CDR1 is SGHVS, CDR2 FQNEAQ, per germline. The CDR3 has 11 residues. CDR3 region: CASSLAGMAFF. For the CDR3, the DNA is TGTGCCAGCAGCTTAGCCGGGATGGCTTTCTTT.

The chain carries TRBV23-1 and TRBJ1-2; no clear D gene. TRBV23-1 belongs to the ORF category, with a function that is uncertain. This CDR3 spans 16 amino acids. Trimming pared 0 bases from V and 6 bases from J, leaving 17 bases between. CDR3 coding DNA: TGCGCCAGCAGTCAATCCAGCCCCCAAGGAGTTAATGGCTACACCTTC. The encoded protein is CASSQSSPQGVNGYTF.

This chain links TRBV30 with TRBJ1-3, with D hard to call. CDR3 size: 16 residues. Germline assignment: CDR1 GTSNPN and CDR2 SVGIG (reference sequence). Trimming stripped 3 bases from V and 0 bases from J, with 15 bases between. Here the CDR3 DNA reads TGTGCCTGGAGCAGTGGTTCGCTCCCCTCTGGAAACACCATATATTTT. This codes for CAWSSGSLPSGNTIYF.

The V and J genes are TRBV5-1 and TRBJ2-3; 9 nucleotides line up with TRBD2. The V segment lost 5 bases and the J segment 2 bases; nucleotides outside the gene matches: 6. The CDR3 spans 15 residues. Germline loops: CDR1 SGHRS, CDR2 YFSETQ. CDR3 coding DNA: TGCGCCAGCAGATGGGCGGGAGGGCCCACAGATACGCAGTATTTT. Amino acid sequence: CASRWAGGPTDTQYF.

The CDR3 reads CASSLAASGYEQYF. The CDR3 DNA reads as TGTGCCAGCAGCTTAGCAGCTAGCGGCTACGAGCAGTACTTC. The genes are TRBV7-2 and TRBJ2-7, with 7 bases identical to TRBD2. CDR3 length equals 14 residues. V shed 0 bases and J 3 bases; nucleotides not matched to a gene: 2. The germline CDR1 and CDR2 sequences are SGHTA and FQGNSA.

V gene TRBV2 combines with J gene TRBJ2-3; 11 nucleotides line up with TRBD1. This CDR3 contains 15 residues. Looked up from germline, CDR1 is SNHLY and CDR2 is FYNNEI. V shed 6 bases, J shed 5 bases, and the junction held 7 bases outside the gene matches. The CDR3 is CASSATGTGGDTQYF. The DNA of the CDR3 is TGTGCCAGCAGCGCAACCGGGACAGGGGGAGATACGCAGTATTTT. Combining the CDR3 with reference TRBV2 and TRBJ2-3 gives the whole variable domain EPEVTQTPSHQVTQMGQEVILRCVPISNHLYFYWYRQILGQKVEFLVSFYNNEISEKSEIFDDQFSVERPDGSNFTLKIRSTKLEDSAMYFCASSATGTGGDTQYFGPGTRLTVL.

The chain has TRBV5-1 and TRBJ2-7; D is ambiguous. Per germline, CDR1 SGHRS and CDR2 YFSETQ. With 0 bases removed from V and 2 bases from J, the gap between germline ends came to 12 bases. The CDR3 runs to 15 residues. The CDR3 is CASSLAFPLAYEQYF. The CDR3 DNA reads TGCGCCAGCAGCTTGGCCTTCCCCCTAGCCTACGAGCAGTACTTC. The entire variable domain, with the rest obtained from reference TRBV5-1 and TRBJ2-7, is as follows: KAGVTQTPRYLIKTRGQQVTLSCSPISGHRSVSWYQQTPGQGLQFLFEYFSETQRNKGNFPGRFSGRQFSNSRSEMNVSTLELGDSALYLCASSLAFPLAYEQYFGPGTRLTVT.

The V and J genes are TRBV4-1 and TRBJ2-1; D is undetermined. Trimming shortened V by 0 bases and J by 12 bases, and 6 bases separated the two germline ends. The CDR3 spans 11 residues. Germline CDR1 reads MGHRA; CDR2 reads YSYEKL. The CDR3 sequence is CASSQDFVQFF. CDR3 DNA: TGCGCCAGCAGCCAAGATTTCGTGCAGTTCTTC.